This T cell receptor beta chain appears in the sequencing data of a study of T cells in Graves' hyperthyroidism and ophthalmopathy. Background on the study: Blood from the periphery was taken at initial diagnosis, before any treatment.

Many counts were recorded for this clonotype. The antigen is unknown. Findings and caveats of the study: A median about 7 months before onset, the model predicted ophthalmopathy.

Researchers amplified the TCR beta CDR3 regions from RNA transcripts. Using the HTBI primer set, a first-round RT-PCR was run on the TCR CDR3. TCRdb re-derived calls from the multiplex PCR reads in MiXCR, one entry per CDR3 protein. The data show 350,000 or so distinct CDR3 sequences, less than 20% seen once. V lost 10 bases, J lost 4 bases, and 10 bases lay in between. The CDR3 spans 11 residues. The germline V gene encodes CDR1 SEHNR and CDR2 FQNEAQ (reference sequence). This TCR was sampled from a middle-aged woman with Graves' ophthalmopathy. Sequencing was done on a sample of blood. The chain joins TRBV7-9 to TRBJ1-2, with D unresolved. The CDR3 is CATTRSYGYTF. DNA of the CDR3: TGTGCCACAACGCGGAGCTATGGCTACACCTTC.